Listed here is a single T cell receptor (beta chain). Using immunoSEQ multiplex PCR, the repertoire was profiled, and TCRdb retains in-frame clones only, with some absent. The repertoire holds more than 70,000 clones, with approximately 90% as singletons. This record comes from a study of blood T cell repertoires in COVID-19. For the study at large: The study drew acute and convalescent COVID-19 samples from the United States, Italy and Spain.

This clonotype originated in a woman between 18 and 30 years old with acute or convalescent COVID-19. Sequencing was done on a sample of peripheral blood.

In DNA, the CDR3 is TGTGCCAGCAACGAGGGTAGCGGCAAGCAGTATTTT. Translating it yields CASNEGSGKQYF. V and J are TRBV9 and TRBJ2-3, with a tentative D call TRBD2 (6 bases). The V end lost 6 bases, the J end lost 11 bases, and 16 bases lay between the germline ends. Per the germline V gene, CDR1 is SGDLS and CDR2 is YYNGEE. The CDR3 length is 12 residues.